The T cell receptor (beta chain) described here comes from a study of CD4 T cells in relation to SARS-CoV-2 and coronaviruses. Overall study: After approximately 10 days of antigen culture, PBMC TCR beta CDR3s were sequenced. General observations from the study: Compared with monoreactive clones, crossreactive clones showed significantly weaker SARS-CoV-2 expansion.

The CDR3 contains 14 residues. Germline-derived CDR1 and CDR2 are LGHDT and YNNKEL (reference sequence). The V gene end was trimmed by 7 bases and the J gene end by 8 bases; junction bases not matched to a gene: 9. This table comes from immunoSEQ multiplex PCR, and its TCRdb copy is limited to in-frame clones, with some not included. The profile shows tens of thousands of clones, more than 60% of them singletons. As regards this clone: The target antigen is unknown.

CD4+ T cells from unexposed donors were obtained before the COVID-19 pandemic (2011-2018). Isolation of CD4+ T cells took place after about eleven days in culture. The rearrangement links TRBV3-1 (or the pseudogene TRBV3-2) to TRBJ2-1, with 9 positions matching TRBD2. The receptor's source is a human donor in good health. The specimen sequenced was CD4+ T cells from PBMCs, cultured in vitro. CDR3 sequence: CASTPAGGPHEQFF. The CDR3 DNA follows: TGTGCCAGCACCCCTGCGGGAGGGCCCCATGAGCAGTTCTTC.